The following is a TCR beta chain sequence with its context. There is no known antigen for this receptor. No qualities accompany the bases; no much larger clone lies one base away. The source of the sample is a study of blood T cell repertoires in COVID-19 (dated by TCRdb to 2020 to 2021). About the full investigation: The collaborator samples originated in the United States, Italy and Spain and spanned the acute and convalescent phases of COVID-19. The material from the prospective study consisted of cDNA or gDNA derived from T cells, B-cell-depleted T cells, or PBMCs. Subjects who had been exposed to COVID-19, were actively infected with it, or had recovered from it provided the deeply sampled blood TCRbeta repertoires that made up the dataset. The repertoires were released in a freely available public database intended as a resource for research on the immune response to SARS-CoV-2. Samples came from the ongoing ImmuneRACE study (first 160 participants) plus 1,254 subjects from 6 global collaborators. A de-identified subject ID, COVID-19 status, age in years and sex were almost always included in the sample metadata. HLA class I and class II types, where available, came from metadata supplied by the sample provider rather than from assay-based typing. The paper as a whole reports these results and caveats: The amount of clinical and demographic metadata varied by source and participant and was provided uncurated.

In Seattle, one collaborating source enrolled patients while the infection was active and tracked those patients longitudinally over the course of disease. Collaborating institutions collected whole blood in K2EDTA tubes following their own protocols. For TCRbeta analysis, collaborator samples were shipped as frozen whole blood, as isolated PBMCs, or as DNA extracted from either sample type. The CDR1 and CDR2 encoded by the germline V gene are SGHDT and YYEEEE. From the cysteine through the phenylalanine, the CDR3 covers 13 amino acids. Solely the CDR3 DNA is kept, with 39 bases framed from the first base. The V and J ends are trimmed by 6 bases and 2 bases, leaving 12 bases between them. TCRbeta CDR3 regions were amplified from genomic DNA by means of the immunoSEQ Assay, a bias-controlled multiplex PCR. The study's processing was this. The number of nucleated cells in each sample was estimated by amplification of reference gene primers within the assay. To quantify the absolute abundance of each unique TCRbeta CDR3 rearrangement, sequence reads were collapsed and filtered. For each sample, productive Simpson clonality was calculated as the square root of Simpson's diversity index across productive rearrangements. The table comes from immuneACCESS by way of TCRdb, which keeps in-frame sequences with V and J called. Part of the clones is missing from these tables; in studies checked, under half for an unresolved V gene and the rest for unknown reasons. V, J and clone size were drawn from that table, and D and trimming were deduced from the DNA. This sample gives roughly 230,000 clones in total; 90% of them show up just once. Together, the top ten hold 2.1% of the sample.

The chain joins TRBV5-6 to TRBJ2-7; the D gene is perhaps TRBD1, on 6 matching bases. The specimen sequenced was peripheral blood. The sequence derives from a woman aged 60 to 75 with COVID-19, enrolled during active disease. CDR3 loop: CASNMDRTYEQYF. The DNA is TGTGCCAGCAACATGGACAGAACCTACGAGCAGTACTTC.